The clone carrying this TCR beta chain has more than one count but fewer than ten. This entry belongs to a study of Ad26.COV2.S vaccination and SARS-CoV-2 variants. As to treatment: 15 to 20 received Ad26.COV2.S at low or high dose, single or two shots; several received placebo; per-sample allocation not given. Each sample was drawn 63 days after the first injection (of vaccine or placebo). Sequenced by immunoSEQ multiplex PCR; TCRdb stores in-frame clones only, minus some. The data show about 390,000 clones, about 90% seen once. The CDR3 loop spans 14 amino acids. Germline CDR1 is WNHNN and CDR2 is SYGVQD (reference sequence). V was clipped by 3 bases and J by 3 bases, with 12 bases between them.

The chain has TRBV10-1 and TRBJ2-7; D not certain. This clonotype was obtained from a person between 18 and 65 years old who received the Ad26.COV2.S COVID-19 vaccine or a placebo. The sample here was peripheral blood, taken in a trial of Ad26.COV2.S vaccine versus placebo. Here the CDR3 reads CASSDSQALYEQYF. The CDR3 region has the DNA TGCGCCAGCAGTGACTCCCAGGCGCTCTACGAGCAGTACTTC.